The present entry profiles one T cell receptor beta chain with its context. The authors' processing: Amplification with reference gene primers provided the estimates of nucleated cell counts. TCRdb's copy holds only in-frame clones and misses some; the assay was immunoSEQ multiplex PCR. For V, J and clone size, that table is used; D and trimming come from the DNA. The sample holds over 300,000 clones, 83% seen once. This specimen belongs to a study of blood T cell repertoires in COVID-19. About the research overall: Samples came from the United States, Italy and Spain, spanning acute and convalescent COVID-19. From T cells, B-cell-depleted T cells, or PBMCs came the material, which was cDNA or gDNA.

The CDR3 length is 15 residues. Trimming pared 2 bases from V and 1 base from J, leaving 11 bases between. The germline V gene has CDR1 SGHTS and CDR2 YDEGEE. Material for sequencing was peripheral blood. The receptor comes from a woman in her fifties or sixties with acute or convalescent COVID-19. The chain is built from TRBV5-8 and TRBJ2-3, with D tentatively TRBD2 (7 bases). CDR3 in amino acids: CASSFRGAGTDTQYF. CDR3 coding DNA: TGTGCCAGCAGCTTTCGGGGGGCTGGCACAGATACGCAGTATTTT.